A selection of T cell receptor beta chains follows, all from one sample in a study of blood T cells in healthy people across ages. TCRdb itself ran the 5' RACE reads through MiXCR, one entry per CDR3 protein. Of more than 900,000 distinct CDR3 sequences in the sample, around 29% are singletons; the top ten hold roughly 10%. These data were also reused for a study on T cells of mothers and their children.

The material sequenced was blood. Every receptor here comes from a woman in her forties in good health. CDR3s include the opening cysteine and the closing phenylalanine or tryptophan. Fields, in order: D gene, clone size, V gene, J gene, CDR3 DNA, CDR3 protein. The D gene is left open where the match is weak. Expanded clones get a size class; other rows say once, few or many, or leave the size out.

d_call: -; clone_size: many; v_call: TRBV27; j_call: TRBJ2-7; cdr3_nt: TGTGCCAGCAGTTTCTCCACAACATGGAGGGGCGTACCCTACGAGCAGTACTTC; cdr3_aa: CASSFSTTWRGVPYEQYF
d_call: -; clone_size: few; v_call: TRBV28; j_call: TRBJ1-6; cdr3_nt: TGTGCCAGCAGTTTCCCAAAACAGGTCCTCTATTCACCCCTCCACTTT; cdr3_aa: CASSFPKQVLYSPLHF
d_call: TRBD2; clone_size: -; v_call: TRBV15; j_call: TRBJ2-3; cdr3_nt: TGTGCCACCAGCAGAGAACTAGCGGGCACAGATGCGCAGTATTTT; cdr3_aa: CATSRELAGTDAQYF
d_call: -; clone_size: few; v_call: TRBV3-1; j_call: TRBJ2-5; cdr3_nt: TGTGCCAGCAGCCGTCCCGGGGTCGCAGGGGAAGAGACCCAGTACTTC; cdr3_aa: CASSRPGVAGEETQYF
d_call: TRBD1; clone_size: many; v_call: TRBV28; j_call: TRBJ2-7; cdr3_nt: TGTGCCAGCAGTTTATCCCACAGGGGCGAGCAGTACTTC; cdr3_aa: CASSLSHRGEQYF
d_call: -; clone_size: few; v_call: TRBV12-3/TRBV12-4; j_call: TRBJ1-1; cdr3_nt: TGTGCCAGCAGTACAATGAACACTGAAGCTTTCTTT; cdr3_aa: CASSTMNTEAFF
d_call: -; clone_size: many; v_call: TRBV29-1; j_call: TRBJ2-3; cdr3_nt: TGCAGCGTTCCCGGTAGCCAAATTAGCACAGATACGCAGTATTTT; cdr3_aa: CSVPGSQISTDTQYF
d_call: TRBD2; clone_size: few; v_call: TRBV2; j_call: TRBJ2-3; cdr3_nt: TGTGCCAGCAGTGGGCTAGCGGGGGCAGGGCGCACAGATACGCAGTATTTT; cdr3_aa: CASSGLAGAGRTDTQYF
d_call: -; clone_size: -; v_call: TRBV7-3; j_call: TRBJ1-1; cdr3_nt: TGTGCCAGCAACTTAACCGGGGGGCGGACTGAAGCTTTCTTT; cdr3_aa: CASNLTGGRTEAFF
d_call: -; clone_size: -; v_call: TRBV29-1; j_call: TRBJ1-4; cdr3_nt: TGCAGCGTTGGGGGATCAGGGAAAAGTAATGAAAAACTGTTTTTT; cdr3_aa: CSVGGSGKSNEKLFF
d_call: -; clone_size: -; v_call: TRBV10-3; j_call: TRBJ1-1; cdr3_nt: TGTGCCATCAGTGAGGGCAGACCGAACACTGAAGCTTTCTTT; cdr3_aa: CAISEGRPNTEAFF
d_call: -; clone_size: many; v_call: TRBV7-9; j_call: TRBJ1-1; cdr3_nt: TGTGCCAGCAGCTTCGGGGGAGAAACTGAAGCTTTCTTT; cdr3_aa: CASSFGGETEAFF
d_call: -; clone_size: -; v_call: TRBV6-4; j_call: TRBJ2-5; cdr3_nt: TGTGCCAGCAGTGACTCTTTGACAGGCCAAGAGACCCAGTACTTC; cdr3_aa: CASSDSLTGQETQYF
d_call: -; clone_size: -; v_call: TRBV3-1; j_call: TRBJ1-1; cdr3_nt: TGTGCCAGCAGCCCATCCTCGAGCACTGAAGCTTTCTTT; cdr3_aa: CASSPSSSTEAFF
d_call: TRBD1; clone_size: few; v_call: TRBV13; j_call: TRBJ2-1; cdr3_nt: TGTGCCAGCAGCTCGCCCGGACAGGGCTCCTACAATGAGCAGTTCTTC; cdr3_aa: CASSSPGQGSYNEQFF
d_call: -; clone_size: -; v_call: TRBV12-3/TRBV12-4; j_call: TRBJ2-6; cdr3_nt: TGTGCCAGCGGCGGCTCTGAGGCCAACGTCCTGACTTTC; cdr3_aa: CASGGSEANVLTF
d_call: -; clone_size: many; v_call: TRBV12-3/TRBV12-4; j_call: TRBJ2-1; cdr3_nt: TGTGCCAGCAGTTTAGTGAGGCTAGGCTCCTACAATGAGCAGTTCTTC; cdr3_aa: CASSLVRLGSYNEQFF
d_call: TRBD2; clone_size: few; v_call: TRBV5-1; j_call: TRBJ2-1; cdr3_nt: TGCGCCAGCAGCTCTACCACTAGCGGGGGCTGGAATGAGCAGTTCTTC; cdr3_aa: CASSSTTSGGWNEQFF